This T cell receptor beta chain was identified during a study of shared clonotypes between healthy human individuals (TCRdb year 2020). About the full investigation: Three men and a couple of women, aged 18 to 49 years, made up the cohort. Per donor, three plates each were used for CD4 naive and CD4 memory, two for CD8 naive, and one for CD8 memory. To estimate repertoire size and how much clonotypes are shared between individuals, the study performed deep sequencing of blood TCR repertoires from a few healthy adults. Each donor's leukapheresis produced roughly between roughly 0.85 and 10 billion PBMCs. To increase sequencing depth and limit assay-specific biases, different laboratories used diverse techniques to prepare libraries and sequence TCR repertoires.

Using the deep immunoSEQ assay, multiplex PCR amplified TCR CDR3 regions from genomic DNA. Extracted genomic DNA from each cell subset was spread evenly across all wells of several immunoSEQ 96-well plates, with each plate serving as a replicate. For sorted subsets, each replicate PCR was loaded with approximately 0.2 ug genomic DNA, equivalent to 25,000 to 35,000 T cell genomes. Purified libraries were measured with a Qubit 3.0 fluorometer, size-checked on a Bioanalyzer 2100, and measured again with the KAPA Library Quantification kit. Every immunoSEQ 96-well plate was sequenced on a dedicated single-read 150-cycle Illumina NextSeq 550 flow cell. Per the authors' processing: Because the immunoSEQ output included only junctional sequences and no quality scores, the filtering could not be the same as the filtering used for full-length reads. Sequences were annotated with PyIR, a Python wrapper for IgBLAST v1.9, and V/J genes and CDR3 were assigned using IMGT germline references. Any read was removed if the V/J assignment was weak (E-value above 1e-6), the CDR3 was missing, or the read contained stop codons, out-of-frame junctions, or ambiguous translated residues. V3J clonotypes were defined as sequences sharing the same inferred V gene, J gene, and CDR3 amino acid sequence. Percentage overlap between repertoires was computed as shared unique clonotypes divided by the size of the smaller repertoire. Three approaches were used to assess repertoire richness: RTK rarefaction, the Chao1 estimator, and Recon v2.1 estimates of unobserved clonotypes. Generation probabilities for all TCRbeta clonotypes obtained by the gDNA method from a handful of donors were computed using OLGA. TCRdb took over this immuneACCESS table, retaining in-frame rearrangements with V and J assigned. Such tables are incomplete; in checked studies, under half of the missing clones stem from an unresolved V gene, and the remainder is unexplained. The V and J calls and clone size are taken from that table; D and trimming were inferred from the DNA. The sample table lists roughly 1.4 million clones, about 98.5% of them with a count of one. Around 0.33% of the sample is in the top ten clones.

The donors were healthy, HIV-negative adults with no recently reported acute infections or vaccinations. All donors were Caucasian adults living in Nashville, Tennessee, USA. Magnetic negative selection was used to enrich CD4+ T cells, after which naive cells were positively selected on CD45RA and the negative fraction became the memory subset. After blood collection by leukapheresis, PBMCs were isolated using Ficoll-Histopaque density gradient centrifugation and then cryopreserved in the vapor phase of liquid nitrogen. Purity and quantity of every magnetically sorted T cell population were checked by analytical flow cytometry. Each sorted fraction had its genomic DNA isolated and then quantified by UV absorbance on a Nanodrop 2000c. There are 14 amino acids in the CDR3, from cysteine to phenylalanine inclusive. The CDR3 DNA has 42 bases and is translated from base 1. Germline trimming amounts to 4 bases on V and 8 bases on J, with 7 as the count of junction bases outside the gene matches. According to the germline V gene, CDR1 reads MGHDK and CDR2 reads SYGVNS.

General study outcomes and caveats: Estimated clonotype richness was generally larger for naive than for memory subsets. Higher generation probabilities were observed for clonotypes shared by all four sorted-subset donors than for non-shared clonotypes. Even with the large sequencing depth, rarefaction of the sorted-subset datasets indicated that sequencing was incomplete. Pairwise subsampling indicated that sequencing depth was expected to affect the degree of clonotype sharing among donors. Because the study included a small number of donors, the genetic and exposure-history diversity represented was limited. When several donors were compared, the shared fraction of clonotypes was approximately 5% for naive CD4, more than 3% for naive CD8, 2% to 2.5% for memory CD4, and 0.4% for memory CD8. Sampling was restricted to blood, and TCR repertoires in tissues likely differ from the TCR repertoires found in blood.

In regard to this clone: Its recognized antigen is unknown. Base quality data are lacking; no much larger clone is found one base away.

The chain is encoded by TRBV25-1 joined to TRBJ2-4, and TRBD1 matches 8 of the central bases. The sequencing sample was made of naive CD4+ T cells sorted from blood. The label giving this sample's cell subset or site can be read as: CD45RA+ positively selected. The sequence derives from a man aged 30 to 45 in good health. The nucleotides are TGTGCCAGCAGTGGCAGACAGGGGATAGACATTCAGTACTTC. Its protein product is CASSGRQGIDIQYF.